This passage covers 24 T cell receptor beta chains from one sample sequenced in a study of T cells in Graves' hyperthyroidism and ophthalmopathy. Amplified regions were TCR beta CDR3 sequences from RNA transcripts. Using the HTBI primer set, a first-round RT-PCR was run on the TCR CDR3. TCRdb re-called the multiplex PCR reads with MiXCR, one entry per CDR3 protein. The data show about 640,000 distinct CDR3 sequences, under 25% seen once. Sequenced: blood. These receptors all stem from a man in his thirties or forties with Graves' ophthalmopathy.

This chain joins TRBV27 and TRBJ1-1; D is unclear. The CDR3 has 13 residues. Germline CDR1 and CDR2: MNHEY and SMNVEV (reference sequence). V was pared by 3 bases and J by 7 bases, with 12 bases between. This CDR3 is CASSLTRLNEAFF. DNA for the CDR3: TGTGCCAGCAGTTTGACCCGTCTGAATGAAGCTTTCTTT.

V and J are TRBV27 and TRBJ2-7, with 7 nucleotides matching TRBD1. Germline lookup yields CDR1 MNHEY and CDR2 SMNVEV (reference sequence). The CDR3 contains 15 residues. The V gene end was trimmed by 6 bases and the J gene end by 1 base; junction bases not matched to a gene: 9. The CDR3 DNA reads TGTGCCAGCAGGGCCCGACAGGGCATATCCTACGAGCAGTACTTC. Protein product: CASRARQGISYEQYF.

The V call is TRBV6-1, the J call TRBJ2-7, with TRBD1 matching 7 bases. The CDR3 is made up of 16 amino acids. Germline CDR1 MNHNS, CDR2 SASEGT. V lost 3 bases to trimming and J lost 4 bases; unmatched junction nucleotides: 12. The CDR3 protein is CASSEAVRGGLYEQYF. The CDR3 DNA follows: TGTGCCAGCAGTGAGGCCGTGAGAGGGGGCCTTTACGAGCAGTACTTC.

The chain is built from TRBV2 and TRBJ1-2; D remains ambiguous. The CDR3 length is 13 residues. Germline CDR1 is SNHLY and CDR2 is FYNNEI. Deletions cut 0 bases from V and 5 bases from J, with 7 bases between. This chain's CDR3 is CASSEAAGYGYTF. Written as DNA, the CDR3 is TGTGCCAGCAGTGAAGCGGCGGGGTATGGCTACACCTTC.

This chain joins TRBV19 and TRBJ2-7; D is perhaps TRBD1 or TRBD2 (5 bases each). Trimming left V 5 bases short and J 7 bases short, with 15 bases between. The length of the CDR3 is 13 residues. Germline-derived CDR1 and CDR2 are LNHDA and SQIVND (reference sequence). The CDR3 bases are TGTGCCAGTAGTCCAGGGACGGGCCGGGAGCAGTACTTC. It specifies CASSPGTGREQYF.

CDR3 loop: CASSSPGLGETQYF. The CDR3 nucleotides are TGTGCCAGCAGCTCCCCGGGACTTGGAGAGACCCAGTACTTC. The chain carries TRBV11-3 and TRBJ2-5; TRBD2 is a possible D gene (6 bases). Looked up from germline, CDR1 is SGHNT and CDR2 is YENEEA. V lost 4 bases, J lost 4 bases, and 13 bases lay in between. The CDR3 runs 14 residues.

The CDR3 bases are TGCAGTGCTCACCCCCGATTGCGGTCGAGCTCCTACAATGAGCAGTTCTTC. This encodes CSAHPRLRSSSYNEQFF. The chain joins TRBV20-1 to TRBJ2-1; D remains unclear. Trimming removed 5 bases at V and 0 bases at J, with 20 bases between. Looked up from germline, CDR1 is DFQATT and CDR2 is SNEGSKA (reference sequence). The CDR3 has 17 residues.

This clonotype was detected many times. The chain has TRBV28 and TRBJ2-1; 10 nucleotides line up with TRBD2. Looked up from germline, CDR1 is MDHEN and CDR2 is SYDVKM. Trimming at V came to 5 bases and at J to 7 bases, leaving 11 bases not matched to a gene. CDR3 size: 16 residues. Here the CDR3 reads CASSPMSGREANEQFF. CDR3 nucleotides: TGTGCCAGCAGTCCTATGAGCGGGAGGGAAGCGAATGAGCAGTTCTTC.

The genes are TRBV5-5 and TRBJ1-2; D remains unclear. The CDR3 contains 15 residues. CDR1 is SGHKS, CDR2 YYEKEE, per germline (reference sequence). Trimming stripped 3 bases from V and 1 base from J, with 13 bases between. The CDR3 spells CASSSQLSFNYGYTF. As DNA, the CDR3 is TGTGCCAGCAGCTCACAGCTCAGTTTTAACTATGGCTACACCTTC.

This clonotype was counted only a few times. V usage is TRBV28 and J usage is TRBJ1-5; possibly TRBD1 for D (6 bases). The CDR3 contains 15 residues. The ends were cut back, 5 bases at V and 0 bases at J, with 11 bases in the middle. Germline V CDR1 and CDR2: MDHEN, SYDVKM. CDR3 residues: CASSRGGYSNQPQHF. The CDR3 nucleotides read TGTGCCAGCAGTAGGGGGGGATATAGCAATCAGCCCCAGCATTTT.

On this clonotype: An end of the junction does not agree with germline; a read error may underlie this. The chain is built from TRBV28 and TRBJ2-1; 9 bases are a match to TRBD2. This CDR3 is built from 19 residues. Germline-derived CDR1 and CDR2 are MDHEN and SYDVKM. CDR3 nucleotide sequence: TGTGCCAGCAGTTTTGCCCTACTGGGTACTAGCGGGTCCTACAATAAGCAGTTCTTC. It yields the protein CASSFALLGTSGSYNKQFF.

Only a few counts were recorded for this clonotype. The chain links TRBV12-3 or TRBV12-4 to TRBJ2-7; TRBD1 is a possible D gene (6 bases). The CDR3 runs to 14 residues. The ends were cut back, 5 bases at V and 2 bases at J, with 13 bases in the middle. The CDR3 DNA reads as TGTGCCAGCAGTCTACAGACAGGCACCTACGAGCAGTACTTC. It specifies CASSLQTGTYEQYF.

This clonotype was detected a few times. V gene TRBV6-9 combines with J gene TRBJ1-3, with D perhaps TRBD1 (5 bases). Germline V CDR1 and CDR2: MNHGY, SVAAGI. Trimming removed 4 bases at V and 4 bases at J, with 20 bases between. The CDR3 is 17 residues long. The CDR3 is CASSWGILGRRGNTIYF. The CDR3 DNA sequence: TGTGCCAGCAGTTGGGGGATCTTAGGCCGGCGGGGAAACACCATATATTTT.

This chain uses TRBV4-1 with TRBJ2-7; 8 bases agree with TRBD2. The CDR3 has 13 residues. With 8 bases clipped from V and 3 bases from J, the junction kept 6 bases outside the gene matches. CDR1 and CDR2 from the germline V gene are MGHRA and YSYEKL. This chain's CDR3 is CASAGGGSYEQYF. The CDR3 DNA reads TGCGCCAGCGCAGGCGGGGGGAGCTACGAGCAGTACTTC.

Notes on this clonotype: One base away lies a much larger clone, so this may be a sequencing read error. The rearrangement uses TRBV2 and TRBJ1-1; D perhaps matches TRBD1 (5 bases). The CDR3 consists of 12 residues. Trimming shortened V by 7 bases and J by 3 bases, and 9 bases separated the two germline ends. In germline, CDR1 is SNHLY, CDR2 FYNNEI. The chain's CDR3 is CASIGQDTEAFF. CDR3 DNA sequence: TGTGCCAGCATCGGACAAGACACTGAAGCTTTCTTT. Based on the CDR3 plus reference TRBV2 and TRBJ1-1, the full variable domain is EPEVTQTPSHQVTQMGQEVILRCVPISNHLYFYWYRQILGQKVEFLVSFYNNEISEKSEIFDDQFSVERPDGSNFTLKIRSTKLEDSAMYFCASIGQDTEAFFGQGTRLTVV.

This rearrangement joins TRBV11-2 to TRBJ1-2; D is ambiguous. Germline assignment: CDR1 SGHAT and CDR2 FQNNGV. Trimming removed 0 bases from V and 4 bases from J, with 15 bases in between. This CDR3 contains 16 residues. The CDR3 loop reads CASSLDPQAYIYGYTF. In DNA, the CDR3 is TGTGCCAGCAGCTTAGATCCCCAGGCCTATATCTATGGCTACACCTTC.

This clonotype has ten or more counts. This may stem from a read error, because a much larger clone lies one nucleotide away. The genes are TRBV2 and TRBJ2-3; 7 bases fit TRBD1. Germline assignment: CDR1 SNHLY and CDR2 FYNNEI. The CDR3 contains 16 residues. V gave up 4 bases and J gave up 4 bases; unmatched junction bases: 11. CDR3 DNA: TGTGCCAGCAGTGTCGGACAGGATGGAAAGGCAGATACGCAGTATTTT. As protein: CASSVGQDGKADTQYF.

This clonotype occurred a few times. This chain links TRBV2 with TRBJ1-1; no firm D call. CDR1 and CDR2 from the germline V gene are SNHLY and FYNNEI. The CDR3 spans 14 residues. V was clipped by 1 base and J by 3 bases, with 9 bases between them. CDR3 protein: CASSEVGDYTEAFF. CDR3 DNA: TGTGCCAGCAGTGAAGTCGGGGATTACACTGAAGCTTTCTTT.

The sample holds many counts of this clonotype. The genes are TRBV30 and TRBJ2-1; 9 bases align to TRBD2. The length of the CDR3 is 15 residues. V dropped 0 bases and J dropped 8; count of bases not matched to a gene: 8. Germline assignment: CDR1 GTSNPN and CDR2 SVGIG (reference sequence). CDR3 sequence (DNA): TGTGCCTGGAGTGTTGCGCGGGAGGGCCGGGATGAGCAGTTCTTC. Amino acid sequence: CAWSVAREGRDEQFF. Full variable domain (remainder filled in from reference TRBV30 and TRBJ2-1): SQTIHQWPATLVQPVGSPLSLECTVEGTSNPNLYWYRQAAGRGLQLLFYSVGIGQISSEVPQNLSASRPQDRQFILSSKKLLLSDSGFYLCAWSVAREGRDEQFFGPGTRLTVL.

The chain uses TRBV5-1 and TRBJ1-1; a weak D match, TRBD1 (5 bases). The CDR3 has 16 amino acids. Trimming cost V 0 bases and J 0 bases, with 12 bases left between them. Germline CDR1 and CDR2: SGHRS and YFSETQ. CDR3 protein: CASSLVPGPMNTEAFF. The CDR3 nucleotides are TGCGCCAGCAGCTTGGTACCAGGGCCTATGAACACTGAAGCTTTCTTT.

This clonotype has just a few counts. CDR3 sequence reads: CASTTGQASSGNTIYF. The CDR3 DNA is TGTGCCAGCACTACGGGACAGGCGAGCTCTGGAAACACCATATATTTT. This rearrangement joins TRBV28 to TRBJ1-3; 8 bases line up with TRBD1. In germline, CDR1 is MDHEN, CDR2 SYDVKM. V lost 7 bases, J lost 0 bases, and 8 bases stayed unmatched. The CDR3 loop spans 16 amino acids.

This clonotype has at least ten counts. This chain connects TRBV2 to TRBJ1-1; 7 positions agree with TRBD1. V dropped 7 bases and J dropped 4; count of bases not matched to a gene: 3. This CDR3 is 12 amino acids long. Germline values: CDR1 SNHLY, CDR2 FYNNEI. The CDR3 DNA sequence: TGTGCCAGCAACGCAGGGGGCACTGAAGCTTTCTTT. As protein: CASNAGGTEAFF.

The chain carries TRBV7-8 and TRBJ2-7; no firm D call. Trimming stripped 4 bases from V and 6 bases from J, with 13 bases between. CDR1 SGHVS and CDR2 FQNEAQ come from the germline V gene. The CDR3 extends over 13 amino acids. The CDR3: CASSSTEIPEQYF. The CDR3 nucleotides are TGTGCCAGCAGCTCGACGGAGATCCCCGAGCAGTACTTC.

The chain uses TRBV5-5 and TRBJ2-1; D might be TRBD1 or TRBD2, each matching 5 bases. This CDR3 region has 16 residues. The V end lost 0 bases, the J end lost 10 bases, and 20 bases lay between the germline ends. Germline CDR1 SGHKS, CDR2 YYEKEE (reference sequence). The CDR3 DNA sequence: TGTGCCAGCAGCTTGGTCATGAGGGGCGGTCAGCAGGAGCAGTTCTTC. This codes for CASSLVMRGGQQEQFF.